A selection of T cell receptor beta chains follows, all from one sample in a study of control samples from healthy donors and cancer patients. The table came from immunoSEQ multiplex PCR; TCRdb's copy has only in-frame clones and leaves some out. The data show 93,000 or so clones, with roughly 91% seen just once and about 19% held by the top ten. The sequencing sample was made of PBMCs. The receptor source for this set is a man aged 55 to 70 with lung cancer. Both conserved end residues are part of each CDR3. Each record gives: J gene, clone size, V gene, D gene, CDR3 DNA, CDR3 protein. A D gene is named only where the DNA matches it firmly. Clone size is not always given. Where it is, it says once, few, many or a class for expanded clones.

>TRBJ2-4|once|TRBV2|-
TGTGCCAGTTTCATGGGACGGGGGGCCAAAAACATTCAGTACTTC
CASFMGRGAKNIQYF
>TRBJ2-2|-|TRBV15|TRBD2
TGTGCCACCAGCAGAGATGGACTAGCGGGGGGCTCTGGAACCGGGGAGCTGTTTTTT
CATSRDGLAGGSGTGELFF
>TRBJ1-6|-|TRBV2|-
TGTGCCAGCAGTGTTGGCAGGGCCTCCAATTCACCCCTCCACTTT
CASSVGRASNSPLHF
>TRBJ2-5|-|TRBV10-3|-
TGTGCCATCTCCGCCCGGGGGGCGGAGGGGGAGACCCAGTACTTC
CAISARGAEGETQYF
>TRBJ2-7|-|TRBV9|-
TGTGCCAGCAGCGTAGCAGGGGCAGGCTACGAGCAGTACTTC
CASSVAGAGYEQYF
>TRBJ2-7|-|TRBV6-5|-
TGTGCCAGCAGACCGGTATACTCCTACGAGCAGTACTTC
CASRPVYSYEQYF
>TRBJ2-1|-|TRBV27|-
TGTGCCAGCACCCCCGAGGGGTCCTCCTACAATGAGCAGTTCTTC
CASTPEGSSYNEQFF
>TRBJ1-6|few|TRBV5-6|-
TGTGCCAGCAGCTCTTGGGACTCACCCCTCCACTTT
CASSSWDSPLHF
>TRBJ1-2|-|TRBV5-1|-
TGCGCCAGCAGCTTGGGACAGGAGGGGAACTATGGCTACACCTTC
CASSLGQEGNYGYTF
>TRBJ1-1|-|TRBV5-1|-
TGCGCCAGCGCGCAGGTCTTAGGGAACACTGAAGCTTTCTTT
CASAQVLGNTEAFF
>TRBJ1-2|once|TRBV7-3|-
TGTGCCAGCAGCGCGGTAACAGGGCTTCTCTATGGCTACACCTTC
CASSAVTGLLYGYTF
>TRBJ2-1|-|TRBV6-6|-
TGTGCCAGCAGGGACAGTTCCTCCTACAATGAGCAGTTCTTC
CASRDSSSYNEQFF
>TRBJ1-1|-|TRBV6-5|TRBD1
TGTGCCAGCCGGGTTTCAGGGGGCACTGAAGCTTTCTTT
CASRVSGGTEAFF
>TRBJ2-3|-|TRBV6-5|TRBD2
TGTGCCAGCATTTACTGGGGGGGAAACACAGATACGCAGTATTTT
CASIYWGGNTDTQYF
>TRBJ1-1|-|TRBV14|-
TGTGCCAGCAGCCGCCTTTTAGGTGAAGCTTTCTTT
CASSRLLGEAFF
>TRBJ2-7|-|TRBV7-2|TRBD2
TGTGCCAGCAGCTCTGCTAGCGGGGGTTCCTACGAGCAGTACTTC
CASSSASGGSYEQYF
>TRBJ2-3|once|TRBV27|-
TGTGCCAGCAGTCCGGGGTCAGGGAGGTGCTATTTT
CASSPGSGRCYF
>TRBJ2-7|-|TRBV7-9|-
TGTGCCAGCAGCTTCGTTCAGGGGAACGAGCAGTACTTC
CASSFVQGNEQYF
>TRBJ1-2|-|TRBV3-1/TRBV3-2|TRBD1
TGTGCCAGCAGCAAACAGGGGGCGGATGGCTACACCTTC
CASSKQGADGYTF
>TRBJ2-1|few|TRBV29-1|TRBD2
TGCAGCGTTTTTCGGGGGGGCCCCTACAATGAGCAGTTCTTC
CSVFRGGPYNEQFF
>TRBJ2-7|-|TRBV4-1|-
TGCGCCAGCAGCCAATCCCTCCCCGGACGCGAGCAGTACTTC
CASSQSLPGREQYF
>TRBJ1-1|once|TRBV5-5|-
TGTGCCAGCAGCTTGAGGGTAATGAACACTGAAGCTTTCTTT
CASSLRVMNTEAFF
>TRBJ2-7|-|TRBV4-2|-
TGTGCCAGCAGCCAAAAGGGCGGTGACTACGAGCAGTACTTC
CASSQKGGDYEQYF
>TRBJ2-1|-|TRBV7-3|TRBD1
TGTGCCAGCAGCTTAGCCGGACAGGGGGGCAATGAGCAGTTCTTC
CASSLAGQGGNEQFF